This T cell receptor (beta chain) was found in a study of tumor-infiltrating lymphocytes in oesophageal squamous cell carcinoma. TCRdb independently ran MiXCR on the PCR reads; one entry per CDR3 protein. Of 20,000 or so distinct CDR3 sequences in the sample, over 40% were seen once. By share of the sample, this clonotype is medium-sized. A much bigger clone sits one base away, suggesting this may be a read error. Trimming pared 6 bases from V and 11 bases from J, leaving 28 bases between. The germline V gene encodes CDR1 SEHNR and CDR2 FQNEAQ (reference sequence). The CDR3 is 16 amino acids. Sequencing used normal esophageal tissue next to the tumor. This receptor was identified in a female donor with esophageal squamous cell carcinoma. The rearrangement uses TRBV7-9 and TRBJ2-5; D is ambiguous. The CDR3 DNA is TGTGCCAGCAGACCTGCCGCCGGGCCCGCACGCAATGAGCAGTACTTC. Its protein is CASRPAAGPARNEQYF.